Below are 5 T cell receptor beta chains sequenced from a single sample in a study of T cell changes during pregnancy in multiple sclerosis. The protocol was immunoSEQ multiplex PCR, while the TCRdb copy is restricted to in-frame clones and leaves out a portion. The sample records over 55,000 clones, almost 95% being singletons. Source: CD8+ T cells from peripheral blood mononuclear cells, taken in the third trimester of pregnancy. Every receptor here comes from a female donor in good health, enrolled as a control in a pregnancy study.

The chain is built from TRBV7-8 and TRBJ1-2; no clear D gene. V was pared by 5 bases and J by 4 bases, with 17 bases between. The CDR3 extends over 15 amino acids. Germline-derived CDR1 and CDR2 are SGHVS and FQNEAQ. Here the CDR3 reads CASSPAGIPSYGYTF. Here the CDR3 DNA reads TGTGCCAGCAGCCCCGCGGGAATACCAAGCTATGGCTACACCTTC.

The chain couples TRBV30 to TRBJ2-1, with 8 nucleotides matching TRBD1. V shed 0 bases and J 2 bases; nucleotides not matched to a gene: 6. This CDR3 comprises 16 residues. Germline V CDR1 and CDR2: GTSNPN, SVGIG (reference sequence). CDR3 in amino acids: CAWSVWGQDPYNEQFF. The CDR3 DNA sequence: TGTGCCTGGAGTGTATGGGGACAGGATCCCTACAATGAGCAGTTCTTC. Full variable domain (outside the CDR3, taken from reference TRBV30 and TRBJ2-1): SQTIHQWPATLVQPVGSPLSLECTVEGTSNPNLYWYRQAAGRGLQLLFYSVGIGQISSEVPQNLSASRPQDRQFILSSKKLLLSDSGFYLCAWSVWGQDPYNEQFFGPGTRLTVL.

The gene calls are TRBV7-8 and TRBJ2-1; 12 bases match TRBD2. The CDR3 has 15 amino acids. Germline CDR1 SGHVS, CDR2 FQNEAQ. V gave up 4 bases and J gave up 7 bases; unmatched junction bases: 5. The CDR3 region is CASSSLAGGQNEQFF. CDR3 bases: TGTGCCAGCAGCTCCCTAGCGGGGGGGCAAAATGAGCAGTTCTTC.

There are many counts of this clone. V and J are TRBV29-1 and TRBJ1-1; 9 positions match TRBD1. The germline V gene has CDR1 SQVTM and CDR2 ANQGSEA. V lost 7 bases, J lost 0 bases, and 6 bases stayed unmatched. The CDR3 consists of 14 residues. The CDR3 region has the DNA TGCAGCGCCAAACAGGGGGCACTGAACACTGAAGCTTTCTTT. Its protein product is CSAKQGALNTEAFF.

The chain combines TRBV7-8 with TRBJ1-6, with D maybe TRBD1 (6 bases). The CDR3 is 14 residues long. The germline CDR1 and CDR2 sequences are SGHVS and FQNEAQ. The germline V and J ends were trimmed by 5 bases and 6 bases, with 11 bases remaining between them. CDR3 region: CASSAWDTNSPLHF. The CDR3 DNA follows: TGTGCCAGCAGCGCATGGGACACTAATTCACCCCTCCACTTT.